The entry below describes one T cell receptor beta chain. The sample belongs to a study of T cell changes during pregnancy in multiple sclerosis. The CDR3 is 17 residues long. V lost 5 bases to trimming and J lost 3 bases; unmatched junction nucleotides: 11. Germline loops: CDR1 LGHNA, CDR2 YNFKEQ. The protocol was immunoSEQ multiplex PCR, while the TCRdb copy is restricted to in-frame clones and leaves out a portion. The top ten clones hold about 0.93% of a sample with tens of thousands of clones, around 93% of them seen once. The receptor was derived from a female donor with multiple sclerosis, enrolled in a pregnancy study. This specimen consisted of peripheral blood, obtained in the first trimester of pregnancy. V is TRBV4-2 and J is TRBJ2-1; 9 positions match TRBD1. The CDR3 loop is CASSKTPGTGIYNEQFF. CDR3 DNA sequence: TGTGCCAGCAGCAAAACCCCCGGGACAGGGATCTACAATGAGCAGTTCTTC.